This is a list of T cell receptor beta chains from one sample in a study of shared clonotypes between healthy human individuals. The table came from immunoSEQ multiplex PCR; TCRdb's copy has only in-frame clones and leaves some out. The sample shows about 1.4 million clones, roughly 96% of them seen only once. The sequencing input was naive CD4+ T cells sorted from blood. These receptors all stem from a man aged 30 to 39 in good health. Both conserved end residues are part of each CDR3. Fields, in order: clone size, J gene, V gene, D gene, CDR3 DNA, CDR3 protein. D genes are given only for firm matches. The size entry is marked missing in some rows and otherwise reads once, few, many or a size class.

>-|TRBJ2-7|TRBV28|TRBD2
TGTGCCAGCAGGGTTCCGGGACTAAGAGACTACGAGCAGTACTTC
CASRVPGLRDYEQYF
>-|TRBJ2-7|TRBV30|TRBD2
TGTGCCTGGAGTACCGGGACTAGCGTGATCGAGCAGTACTTC
CAWSTGTSVIEQYF
>-|TRBJ2-1|TRBV9|-
TGTGCCAGCAGCGTATATTGGGGTAGGAATGAGCAGTTCTTC
CASSVYWGRNEQFF
>once|TRBJ2-4|TRBV12-1|-
TGTGCCAGCAGCTTGGGGGCGGGGCTAGCCAAAAACATTCAGTACTTC
CASSLGAGLAKNIQYF
>-|TRBJ2-7|TRBV7-9|TRBD1
TGTGCCAGCAGCCGGACAGGGCCGTCCTACGAGCAGTACTTC
CASSRTGPSYEQYF
>-|TRBJ2-7|TRBV11-2|-
TGTGCCAGCAGCCCGACCACCTACGAGCAGTACTTC
CASSPTTYEQYF
>-|TRBJ2-3|TRBV7-2|TRBD2
TGTGCCAGCAGTCATAGCGGGAGCACAGATACGCAGTATTTT
CASSHSGSTDTQYF
>-|TRBJ2-1|TRBV15|TRBD2
TGTGCCACCAGCAGAGACGCACTAGCGTACAATGAGCAGTTCTTC
CATSRDALAYNEQFF
>few|TRBJ2-7|TRBV9|TRBD2
TGTGCCAGCAGCGCTGGGACTAGCGGAACCTACGAGCAGTACTTC
CASSAGTSGTYEQYF
>-|TRBJ1-2|TRBV9|TRBD1
TGTGCCAGCAGCGTAGGGACAGGGCCAAACTATGGCTACACCTTC
CASSVGTGPNYGYTF
>few|TRBJ2-7|TRBV6-6|TRBD1
TGTGCCAGCAGACAGGGGGGCGAGCAGTACTTC
CASRQGGEQYF
>-|TRBJ2-2|TRBV11-3|-
TGTGCCAGCAGCTTACAGAACACCGGGGAGCTGTTTTTT
CASSLQNTGELFF
>once|TRBJ2-4|TRBV6-1|-
TGTGCCAGCAGTGAAGCCGCCACGACCTCAGCCAAAAACATTCAGTACTTC
CASSEAATTSAKNIQYF
>-|TRBJ2-2|TRBV28|TRBD2
TGTGCCAGCAGCCCACGACAGCCGGGACTACAACTGGGGGAGCTGTTTTTT
CASSPRQPGLQLGELFF
>-|TRBJ2-7|TRBV18|-
TGTGCCAGCTCACCCGGGTTGAGGGAAGGATCCTACGAGCAGTACTTC
CASSPGLREGSYEQYF
>-|TRBJ2-7|TRBV25-1|-
TGTGCCAGCAGTGATTTGGGCCAGCCATACGAGCAGTACTTC
CASSDLGQPYEQYF
>-|TRBJ2-7|TRBV18|-
TGTGCCAGCTCACCATCACAGCCCGGCGGAGCCTACGAGCAGTACTTC
CASSPSQPGGAYEQYF
>once|TRBJ1-4|TRBV19|TRBD1
TGTGCCAGTAGTATTAAGGGGGCCGCTAATGAAAAACTGTTTTTT
CASSIKGAANEKLFF
>-|TRBJ2-5|TRBV23-1|-
TGCGCCAGCAGCTCCATCGGAGGGGAAGAGACCCAGTACTTC
CASSSIGGEETQYF
>-|TRBJ2-7|TRBV5-1|TRBD2
TGCGCCAGCAGCTTGAGTCTTGCGGGAGGATCACCCTACGAGCAGTACTTC
CASSLSLAGGSPYEQYF
>once|TRBJ2-1|TRBV11-2|TRBD2
TGTGCCAGCAGCTTAGAACAGCCGGGTTTGGCTAGCGGGAGGGCCGGTGAGCAGTTCTTC
CASSLEQPGLASGRAGEQFF
>once|TRBJ1-1|TRBV28|-
TGTGCCAGCGGAAGGGGAGGGTCCGGCACTGAAGCTTTCTTT
CASGRGGSGTEAFF
>-|TRBJ1-3|TRBV5-6|-
TGTGCCAGCAGCTTGGTCGACGCTGGAAACACCATATATTTT
CASSLVDAGNTIYF
>-|TRBJ2-3|TRBV7-8|TRBD1
TGTGCCAGCAGAATTGCTGAGGGGGCGTCCTATACGCAGTATTTT
CASRIAEGASYTQYF
>-|TRBJ2-7|TRBV5-1|-
TGCGCCAGCAGCCGGGGTCCGGGGGAAACCTACGAGCAGTACTTC
CASSRGPGETYEQYF
>-|TRBJ1-1|TRBV7-8|-
TGTGCCAGCAGCTTAAGGCTTATGAACACTGAAGCTTTCTTT
CASSLRLMNTEAFF
>-|TRBJ2-2|TRBV6-5|TRBD1
TGTGCCAGCAGAAAACAGGGGGCTACGGACGGGGAGCTGTTTTTT
CASRKQGATDGELFF
>-|TRBJ2-3|TRBV5-1|-
TGCGCCAGCAGCTTACCGGGGGCGCCGGGCACAGATACGCAGTATTTT
CASSLPGAPGTDTQYF
>-|TRBJ2-5|TRBV19|TRBD1
TGTGCCAGAAACTCTGGGACAGGGCAAGAGACCCAGTACTTC
CARNSGTGQETQYF
>-|TRBJ2-7|TRBV28|-
TGTGCCAGCAGAAGAACCCAGCAGTACTTC
CASRRTQQYF
>-|TRBJ1-3|TRBV29-1|-
TGCAGCGCCGATCGGGGAGGCTCTGGAAACACCATATATTTT
CSADRGGSGNTIYF
>-|TRBJ2-7|TRBV7-9|TRBD1
TGTGCCAGCAGCTTAGTTCTCGGGACAGGGGGACGCTACGAGCAGTACTTC
CASSLVLGTGGRYEQYF
>-|TRBJ2-3|TRBV5-1|-
TGCGCCAGCAGCTTAGAACGCCCCACAGATACGCAGTATTTT
CASSLERPTDTQYF
>-|TRBJ1-1|TRBV7-2|-
TGTGCCAGCAGCTTAGGTTCCGGGTTAGGGGCTTTCTTT
CASSLGSGLGAFF
>-|TRBJ2-7|TRBV6-1|-
TGTGCCAGCAGTTTCGAGGGGAACTCGTTCCACGAGCAGTACTTC
CASSFEGNSFHEQYF
>-|TRBJ2-2|TRBV10-3|-
TGTGCCATCAGTGAGGAGGGCGCCCTGGGGACCGGGGAGCTGTTTTTT
CAISEEGALGTGELFF
>-|TRBJ2-1|TRBV6-5|-
TGTGCCAGCACCCCAAAAGGGTACAATGAGCAGTTCTTC
CASTPKGYNEQFF
>-|TRBJ1-1|TRBV6-1|-
TGTGCCAGCAGTGTTGTGGAGGGCACTGAAGCTTTCTTT
CASSVVEGTEAFF
>-|TRBJ2-5|TRBV5-1|TRBD2
TGCGCCAGCAGCAGACCGGGACTAGCGGGAGTTGAAGTGGAGACCCAGTACTTC
CASSRPGLAGVEVETQYF
>-|TRBJ1-1|TRBV2|TRBD1
TGTGCCAGCGTCCAGGGGGCGGACACTGAAGCTTTCTTT
CASVQGADTEAFF
>once|TRBJ1-2|TRBV5-8|TRBD1
TGTGCCAGCAGCTTACGGACAGGGCCCTTGAACTATGGCTACACCTTC
CASSLRTGPLNYGYTF
>once|TRBJ1-1|TRBV7-2|TRBD1
TGTGCCAGCATCCGGGGTTGGGGACAGGGGGCGCAGAACACTGAAGCTTTCTTT
CASIRGWGQGAQNTEAFF
>-|TRBJ2-1|TRBV7-3|-
TGTGCCAGCAGCTCTCAGGGGGACTCGTACAATGAGCAGTTCTTC
CASSSQGDSYNEQFF
>-|TRBJ1-1|TRBV18|-
TGTGCCAGCCGACTGAAGGAAAACACTGAAGCTTTCTTT
CASRLKENTEAFF
>-|TRBJ1-1|TRBV19|TRBD1
TGTGCCAGTAGTGCCCACAGGGGGCAAGGGAACACTGAAGCTTTCTTT
CASSAHRGQGNTEAFF
>-|TRBJ1-1|TRBV5-5|-
TGTGCCAGCAGCTTGGCAGTGAACACTGAAGCTTTCTTT
CASSLAVNTEAFF
>-|TRBJ2-7|TRBV7-9|-
TGTGCCAGCAGCTTAGCCCGGACAGACCGCTACTACTACGAGCAGTACTTC
CASSLARTDRYYYEQYF
>-|TRBJ2-5|TRBV18|-
TGTGCCAGCTCACCACTACAGGAAGAGACCCAGTACTTC
CASSPLQEETQYF
>-|TRBJ2-3|TRBV5-1|-
TGCGCCAGCAGCCCAGTGGGGGGCACAGATACGCAGTATTTT
CASSPVGGTDTQYF
>-|TRBJ1-5|TRBV6-1|TRBD1
TGTGCCAGCAGTGGATCCTATAATCGAATCGGGACAGTGGGACAGCATTTT
CASSGSYNRIGTVGQHF
>-|TRBJ1-1|TRBV19|-
TGTGCCAGTACCCCCCGGCTTGTGAACACTGAAGCTTTCTTT
CASTPRLVNTEAFF
>-|TRBJ2-2|TRBV11-2|-
TGTGCCAGCAGCCCAGGGGGGGTGAGATGGGAGCTGTTTTTT
CASSPGGVRWELFF
>-|TRBJ2-5|TRBV28|-
TGTGCCAGCAGTTCCGACACCGGGACCCAGGGATCGGAGGAGACCCAGTACTTC
CASSSDTGTQGSEETQYF
>-|TRBJ1-5|TRBV5-5|-
TGTGCCAGCAGCTTGAGGTTTAGCAATCAGCCCCAGCATTTT
CASSLRFSNQPQHF
>-|TRBJ2-6|TRBV19|-
TGTGCCAGTATTCAGGGGTCGTATCCCAGCTCTGGGGCCAACGTCCTGACTTTC
CASIQGSYPSSGANVLTF
>-|TRBJ2-7|TRBV27|TRBD1
TGTGCCAGCAGGCCAACCGGGACAGATCGCTATGAGCAGTACTTC
CASRPTGTDRYEQYF
>-|TRBJ2-4|TRBV11-2|TRBD1
TGTGCCAGCAGCGATACAGGGGGCTTGAACATTCAGTACTTC
CASSDTGGLNIQYF
>-|TRBJ2-5|TRBV7-9|TRBD2
TGTGCCAGCAGCACTAGCGGGAGTAGAGAGACCCAGTACTTC
CASSTSGSRETQYF
>-|TRBJ1-2|TRBV7-2|-
TGTGCCAGCAGCTTAGTCTCGGCGGCAGATTTCGGGGGCCACACCTTC
CASSLVSAADFGGHTF